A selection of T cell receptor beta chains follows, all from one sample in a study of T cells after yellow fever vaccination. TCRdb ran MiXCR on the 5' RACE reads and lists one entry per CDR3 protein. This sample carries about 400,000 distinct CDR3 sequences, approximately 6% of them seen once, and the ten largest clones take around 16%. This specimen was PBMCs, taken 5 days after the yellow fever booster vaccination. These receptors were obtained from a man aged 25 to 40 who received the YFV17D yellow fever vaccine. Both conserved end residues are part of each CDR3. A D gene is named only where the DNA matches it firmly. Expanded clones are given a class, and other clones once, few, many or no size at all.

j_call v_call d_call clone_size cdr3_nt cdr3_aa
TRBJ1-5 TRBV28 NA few TGTGCCAGCAGTTTAGTCCTACCGACGGAGCCCCAGCATTTT CASSLVLPTEPQHF
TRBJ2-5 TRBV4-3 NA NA TGCGCCAGCAGCCAACCCGGTGAAGAGACCCAGTACTTC CASSQPGEETQYF
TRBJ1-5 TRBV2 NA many TGTGCCAGCATTCAAGGGGTGGGGGAGCCCCAGCATTTT CASIQGVGEPQHF
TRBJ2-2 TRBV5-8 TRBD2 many TGTGCCAGGGGCGGGAGTAACGCCGGGGAGCTGTTTTTT CARGGSNAGELFF
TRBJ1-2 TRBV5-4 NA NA TGTGCCAGCAGCTTCGGGGAGGGTTACTCCTATGGCTACACCTTC CASSFGEGYSYGYTF
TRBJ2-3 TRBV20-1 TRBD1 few TGCAGTGCTCAGATCACGGGGACAGGGAGGACAGATACGCAGTATTTT CSAQITGTGRTDTQYF
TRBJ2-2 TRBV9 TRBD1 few TGTGCCAGCAGCCCCCGGACAGGGGTCACCGGGGAGCTGTTTTTT CASSPRTGVTGELFF
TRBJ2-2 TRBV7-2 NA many TGTGCCAGCAGCCCCGATGGGGAGCTGTTTTTT CASSPDGELFF
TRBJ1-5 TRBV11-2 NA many TGTGCCAGCAGCTTATGGGGAGGCAATCAGCCCCAGCATTTT CASSLWGGNQPQHF
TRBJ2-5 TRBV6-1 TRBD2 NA TGTGCCAGCAGGACGGGACTAGCACCCGAGACCCAGTACTTC CASRTGLAPETQYF
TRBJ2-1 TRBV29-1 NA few TGCAGCGTTGAAAGGGGAACCTCCTACAATGAGCAGTTCTTC CSVERGTSYNEQFF
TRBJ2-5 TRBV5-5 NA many TGTGCCAGCAGCTTGATTGGGGGCGCGGGAGAGACCCAGTACTTC CASSLIGGAGETQYF
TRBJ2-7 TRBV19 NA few TGTGCCAGTAGTATAGGGGAGAGCTACGAGCAGTACTTC CASSIGESYEQYF
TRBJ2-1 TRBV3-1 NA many TGTGCCAGCAGCCAAGGCGGAGGGAGTGTTAATGAGCAGTTCTTC CASSQGGGSVNEQFF
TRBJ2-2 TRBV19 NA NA TGTGCCAGTAGTAGGGGGCAGGTGAACACCGGGGAGCTGTTTTTT CASSRGQVNTGELFF
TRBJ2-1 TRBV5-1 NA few TGCGCCAGCAGCTTGGTCTCCGGGTTTAGCAATGAGCAGTTCTTC CASSLVSGFSNEQFF
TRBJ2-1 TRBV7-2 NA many TGTGCCAGCAGCTTAGTTCGTAATGAGCAGTTCTTC CASSLVRNEQFF
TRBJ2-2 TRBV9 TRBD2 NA TGTGCCAGCAGTACGGGGGGAGGGTTCTCCGGGGAGCTGTTTTTT CASSTGGGFSGELFF
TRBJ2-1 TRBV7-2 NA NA TGTGCCAGCAGCTTAGGGCCCGGTAATGAGCAGTTCTTC CASSLGPGNEQFF
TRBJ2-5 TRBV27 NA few TGTGCCAGCAGGAGAGGGGGGGGCGGTAACCAAGAGACCCAGTACTTC CASRRGGGGNQETQYF
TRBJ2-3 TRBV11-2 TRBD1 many TGTGCCAGCAGTCAACAAGATACCGGGACAGGGGGATTCACAGATACGCAGTATTTT CASSQQDTGTGGFTDTQYF
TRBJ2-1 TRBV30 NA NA TGTGCCTGGTCTCTCGGCGTCTTGACGGGGGTAAAGGATCCGTTCTTC CAWSLGVLTGVKDPFF
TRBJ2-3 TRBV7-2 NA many TGTGCCAGCAGCTTAGCGATCACAGATACGCAGTATTTT CASSLAITDTQYF
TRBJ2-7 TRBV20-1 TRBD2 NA TGCAGTGCTAGAGATACTAGCGGGGGGGTGGACTACGAGCAGTACTTC CSARDTSGGVDYEQYF
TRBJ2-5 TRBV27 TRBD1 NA TGTGCCAGCAGTTTGCATTTTCCCAGGGGGCGCGACGAAGGTACAGAGACCCAGTACTTC CASSLHFPRGRDEGTETQYF
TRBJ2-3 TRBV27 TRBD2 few TGTGCCAGCAGCCCACTGGGCAGACTAGCGGGAGGGTTAACAGATACGCAGTATTTT CASSPLGRLAGGLTDTQYF
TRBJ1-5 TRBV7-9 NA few TGTGCCAGCAGCCCTACCGGGTTTGGAGATCAGCCCCAGCATTTT CASSPTGFGDQPQHF
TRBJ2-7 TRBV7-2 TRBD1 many TGTGCCAGCAGCACCCGACAGGGTGCCTACGAGCAGTACTTC CASSTRQGAYEQYF